This T cell receptor (beta chain) was captured in a study of T cells in Graves' hyperthyroidism and ophthalmopathy. This clonotype was observed at least ten times. The CDR3 consists of 14 residues. The germline gives CDR1 KGHDR, CDR2 SFDVKD. Trimming removed 5 bases from V and 0 bases from J, with 7 bases in between. Criteria for exclusion of patients were uncontrolled infection, other autoimmune disease, pregnancy or lactation. Amplification yielded TCR beta CDR3 regions, with RNA transcripts as the source. The HTBI primer set was used in a first-round RT-PCR of the TCR CDR3. Each CDR3 protein gets one entry after TCRdb re-called the multiplex PCR reads with MiXCR. The profile shows some 570,000 distinct CDR3 sequences, 15% to 20% of them singletons.

The sample consisted of blood. This TCR came from a woman under 30 with Graves' ophthalmopathy. J is TRBJ2-1 and V is TRBV24-1; no definite D call. For the CDR3, the DNA is TGTGCCACCAGTGTTTCGAGCTCCTACAATGAGCAGTTCTTC. Its translation is CATSVSSSYNEQFF.